The 23 T cell receptor beta chains reported below all come from one sample, sequenced in a study of identical twins. MiXCR, applied by TCRdb to the 5' RACE reads, yields one record per CDR3 protein. The repertoire holds approximately 1.8 million distinct CDR3 sequences, less than 35% seen once, with more than 0.25% in the top ten. The material sequenced was cord blood. The source of these receptors is a newborn girl in good health.

This clonotype came up once. This rearrangement joins TRBV12-5 to TRBJ2-3, with a weak D call TRBD2 (6 bases). Trimming cost V 3 bases and J 4 bases, with 8 bases left between them. The CDR3 totals 13 residues. Germline V gene data show CDR1 as LGHNT and CDR2 as FRNRAP. The CDR3 nucleotides are TGTGCTAGTGGTTTCGCTAGCGCAGATACGCAGTATTTT. The encoded protein is CASGFASADTQYF.

The chain joins TRBV9 to TRBJ2-1; D is unresolved. Trimming removed 0 bases at V and 10 bases at J, with 8 bases between. The CDR3 consists of 12 residues. Germline loops: CDR1 SGDLS, CDR2 YYNGEE. As DNA, the CDR3 is TGTGCCAGCAGCGTAGCGGCGAGCGAGCAGTTCTTC. Its protein product is CASSVAASEQFF.

This chain uses TRBV2 with TRBJ2-1; the match to TRBD1 covers 7 bases. Germline CDR1 and CDR2: SNHLY and FYNNEI. This CDR3 region has 13 residues. V dropped 5 bases and J dropped 10; count of bases not matched to a gene: 8. The CDR3 loop is CASSRDRAYEQFF. The CDR3 region has the DNA TGTGCCAGCAGTAGGGACAGAGCATACGAGCAGTTCTTC.

V usage is TRBV6-2 or TRBV6-3 and J usage is TRBJ2-1; TRBD2 matches 10 bases. This CDR3 has 18 amino acids. Trimming removed 2 bases from V and 3 bases from J; junction bases left unmatched: 10. Germline CDR1 reads MNHEY; CDR2 reads SVGEGT. CDR3 DNA sequence: TGTGCCAGCAGTTACCTTCCCGAGACTAGCGGGTTCTACAATGAGCAGTTCTTC. It encodes CASSYLPETSGFYNEQFF.

The chain recombines TRBV10-3 with TRBJ2-3; 15 nucleotides line up with TRBD2. Germline CDR1 and CDR2: ENHRY and SYGVKD. Trimming removed 0 bases from V and 11 bases from J; junction bases left unmatched: 6. This CDR3 contains 16 residues. The DNA of the CDR3 is TGTGCCATCAGTGAGTCTTGGACTAGCGGGAGGGAAGAGCAGTATTTT. Its protein is CAISESWTSGREEQYF.

The V gene is TRBV10-3, the J gene TRBJ2-1; D is undetermined. There are 14 residues in the CDR3. Germline-derived CDR1 and CDR2 are ENHRY and SYGVKD. V was shortened by 0 bases and J by 6 bases, with 9 bases between the two germline ends. The CDR3 coding sequence is TGTGCCATCAGTGAGTCGGTGGGCCCCAATGAGCAGTTCTTC. Translation: CAISESVGPNEQFF.

This clonotype was picked up one time. The V gene is TRBV7-2, the J gene TRBJ1-1, with D perhaps matching TRBD1 (5 bases). V was shortened by 0 bases and J by 4 bases, with 24 bases between the two germline ends. CDR1 SGHTA and CDR2 FQGNSA come from the germline V gene. The CDR3 length is 19 residues. The CDR3 protein is CASSLATVVYPTMSTEAFF. The DNA of the CDR3 is TGTGCCAGCAGCTTAGCGACAGTAGTGTATCCTACTATGAGCACTGAAGCTTTCTTT.

This chain links TRBV20-1 with TRBJ2-5; TRBD1 might be the D (5 bases). This CDR3 is 12 amino acids long. Trimming took off 3 bases at V and 5 bases at J, with 10 bases between the two ends. CDR1 and CDR2 from the germline V gene are DFQATT and SNEGSKA (reference sequence). The DNA for the CDR3 is TGCAGTGCTAGGGGGCCCATGGAGACCCAGTACTTC. Amino acid sequence: CSARGPMETQYF.

V is TRBV3-1 and J is TRBJ2-1, with D tentatively TRBD1 or TRBD2 (5 bases each). CDR3 size: 15 residues. Germline CDR1 is LGHDT and CDR2 is YNNKEL (reference sequence). V lost 2 bases and J 6 bases, leaving 14 bases between the germline ends. The CDR3 loop reads CASSQSGTLRNEQFF. The DNA for the CDR3 is TGTGCCAGCAGCCAATCCGGGACCCTTCGCAATGAGCAGTTCTTC.

This chain joins TRBV4-2 and TRBJ2-7, with 8 bases matching TRBD2. This CDR3 has 15 amino acids. V dropped 7 bases and J dropped 10; count of bases not matched to a gene: 18. The germline V gene encodes CDR1 LGHNA and CDR2 YNFKEQ. In DNA, the CDR3 is TGTGCCAGCATGTCGGGGAGCGGGAGTCGTGACACTCAGTACTTC. Translation gives CASMSGSGSRDTQYF.

A word on this clonotype: The junction departs from germline at one end; a sequencing error may be responsible. The CDR3 protein is CSAGRGLARDTRYF. CDR3 DNA: TGCAGCGCAGGAAGGGGACTAGCGAGAGATACGCGGTATTTT. The V and J genes are TRBV29-1 and TRBJ2-3; 10 bases line up with TRBD2. The CDR3 length is 14 residues. Germline-derived CDR1 and CDR2 are SQVTM and ANQGSEA.

As to this clonotype: This is likely a read error, given that the CDR3 carries no conserved phenylalanine or tryptophan at its end. This chain joins TRBV5-1 and TRBJ2-7, with D maybe TRBD2 (6 bases). Germline-derived CDR1 and CDR2 are SGHRS and YFSETQ. The V gene lost 0 bases and the J gene lost 1 base, with 8 bases spanning the gap. There are 14 residues in the CDR3. The CDR3 nucleotides read TGCGCCAGCAGCTTGGCCGGGACTTCCTACGAGCAGTACTTA. Protein product: CASSLAGTSYEQYL.

V is TRBV6-6 and J is TRBJ2-7; 8 nucleotides match TRBD1. Per the germline V gene, CDR1 is MNHNY and CDR2 is SVGAGI (reference sequence). V gave up 5 bases and J gave up 0 bases; unmatched junction bases: 3. This CDR3 has 14 amino acids. The CDR3 sequence: CASSTGGYSYEQYF. The CDR3 DNA follows: TGTGCCAGCAGTACAGGGGGGTACTCCTACGAGCAGTACTTC.

The chain links TRBV7-9 to TRBJ2-5, with D possibly TRBD1 on 5 matching bases. The end of the DNA fits TRBJ2-7 better, so the J call may be wrong. CDR1 is SEHNR, CDR2 FQNEAQ, per germline (reference sequence). CDR3 length equals 17 residues. This CDR3 reads CASSLLRGVKGTYEQYF. The CDR3 DNA follows: TGTGCCAGCAGCTTACTGCGAGGAGTCAAGGGGACCTACGAGCAGTACTTC.

This clonotype was seen more than once but under ten times. The rearrangement joins TRBV6-6 to TRBJ1-2; possible D gene TRBD1, 6 bases. From germline, CDR1 is MNHNY and CDR2 SVGAGI (reference sequence). This CDR3 has 14 residues. Trimming took 4 bases from V and 0 from J, leaving 9 bases between them. The CDR3, as DNA: TGTGCCAGCAGTTGGGACACCTCTAACTATGGCTACACCTTC. This codes for CASSWDTSNYGYTF.

This clonotype has only one observation. The rearrangement joins TRBV20-1 to TRBJ2-1; 14 bases are shared with TRBD2. Trimming removed 0 bases from V and 5 bases from J; junction bases left unmatched: 3. The germline CDR1 and CDR2 sequences are DFQATT and SNEGSKA (reference sequence). The length of the CDR3 is 16 residues. CDR3 DNA: TGCAGTGCTAGAGATTGGGGACTAGCGGGAGACAATGAGCAGTTCTTC. This encodes CSARDWGLAGDNEQFF.

CDR3 sequence (DNA): TGTGCCAGCAGTGAAGCGAGAAGTGGGAGGGGGAGCACAGATACGCAGTATTTT. Translation gives CASSEARSGRGSTDTQYF. The rearrangement joins TRBV6-1 to TRBJ2-3; possibly TRBD2 for D (7 bases). Trimming cost V 0 bases and J 0 bases, with 16 bases left between them. CDR3 length equals 18 residues. In germline, CDR1 is MNHNS, CDR2 SASEGT.

This clonotype was seen more than once but under ten times. This sequence joins TRBV19 and TRBJ1-2; weak D call: TRBD1 (6 bases). The CDR3 is 14 residues long. Trimming removed 3 bases from V and 4 bases from J, with 12 bases in between. Germline V gene lookup returns CDR1 LNHDA and CDR2 SQIVND (reference sequence). The CDR3, as DNA: TGTGCCAGTAGTATCGGGGGGGGCTCCTATGGCTACACCTTC. It codes for CASSIGGGSYGYTF.

This clonotype was seen a handful of times. V gene TRBV12-3 or TRBV12-4 combines with J gene TRBJ2-1; D is possibly TRBD2 (6 bases). Trimming shortened V by 4 bases and J by 2 bases, and 15 bases separated the two germline ends. The CDR3 is 16 residues long. The DNA of the CDR3 is TGTGCCAGCAGTTATTCCTTCCGGACTACCTACAATGAGCAGTTCTTC. Translation gives CASSYSFRTTYNEQFF.

The chain recombines TRBV12-3 or TRBV12-4 with TRBJ2-3; 14 nucleotides align to TRBD2. V gave up 1 base and J gave up 15 bases; unmatched junction bases: 21. This CDR3 is 19 amino acids long. This CDR3 is CASSLDGTSGSIRADTEYF. Here the CDR3 DNA reads TGTGCCAGCAGTTTAGATGGGACTAGCGGGAGCATAAGAGCAGATACGGAATATTTT.

The chain combines TRBV5-1 with TRBJ2-3, with D perhaps matching TRBD1 or TRBD2 (5 bases each). V lost 3 bases to trimming and J lost 3 bases, with 11 bases between them. The CDR3 loop spans 14 amino acids. Germline V lookup: CDR1 SGHRS, CDR2 YFSETQ. CDR3 in amino acids: CASSWGRGTDTQYF. As DNA, the CDR3 is TGCGCCAGCAGCTGGGGCAGAGGGACAGATACGCAGTATTTT.

V and J are TRBV2 and TRBJ2-7; unclear D gene. The V end lost 4 bases, the J end lost 4 bases, and 11 bases lay between the germline ends. Germline CDR1 SNHLY, CDR2 FYNNEI. CDR3 length: 13 residues. The CDR3 sequence: CASSGTSQYEQYF. CDR3 sequence (DNA): TGTGCCAGCAGTGGGACCAGCCAGTACGAGCAGTACTTC. The whole variable domain, filled in from reference TRBV2 and TRBJ2-7, reads EPEVTQTPSHQVTQMGQEVILRCVPISNHLYFYWYRQILGQKVEFLVSFYNNEISEKSEIFDDQFSVERPDGSNFTLKIRSTKLEDSAMYFCASSGTSQYEQYFGPGTRLTVT.

This clonotype was observed a few times. The V call is TRBV9, the J call TRBJ2-5; D uncertain. Germline CDR1 is SGDLS and CDR2 is YYNGEE. This CDR3 has 14 residues. The germline V and J ends were trimmed by 4 bases and 2 bases, with 12 bases remaining between them. This chain's CDR3 is CASSRGAYQETQYF. CDR3 coding DNA: TGTGCCAGCAGCCGAGGCGCGTATCAAGAGACCCAGTACTTC.